Shown below are 30 T cell receptor beta chains from a single sample sequenced in a study of T cell responses to AZD1222 COVID-19 vaccine. Generated by immunoSEQ multiplex PCR, the TCRdb table keeps only in-frame clones and is missing some. The sample lists around 100,000 clones; around 84% were seen once. The specimen was peripheral blood, collected on day 0 of AZD1222 vaccination. These receptors all stem from an adult in good health.

V and J are TRBV11-3 and TRBJ1-4; D gene ambiguous. V dropped 2 bases and J dropped 4 bases, with 11 bases sitting between them. Germline lookup yields CDR1 SGHNT and CDR2 YENEEA. The CDR3 consists of 15 residues. The CDR3 reads CASSLRRASNEKLFF. CDR3 bases: TGTGCCAGCAGCTTACGGCGGGCAAGTAATGAAAAACTGTTTTTT.

This chain connects TRBV28 to TRBJ1-3; TRBD1 is a possible D gene (5 bases). This CDR3 comprises 14 residues. Between the trimmed V and J ends, which lost 4 bases and 2 bases, there was a span of 9 bases. Germline assignment: CDR1 MDHEN and CDR2 SYDVKM. The chain's CDR3 is CASSSTATGNTIYF. Written as DNA, the CDR3 is TGTGCCAGCAGTTCGACAGCGACTGGAAACACCATATATTTT.

The J gene is TRBJ1-2, the V gene TRBV30; D call uncertain. Germline lookup yields CDR1 GTSNPN and CDR2 SVGIG (reference sequence). The CDR3 is 11 amino acids. The ends were cut back, 2 bases at V and 13 bases at J, with 14 bases in the middle. CDR3 in amino acids: CAWSLGSRPTF. The CDR3 bases are TGTGCCTGGAGTCTTGGGTCCAGGCCCACCTTC.

This rearrangement joins TRBV27 to TRBJ2-5; 10 bases fit TRBD1. CDR1 MNHEY and CDR2 SMNVEV come from the germline V gene (reference sequence). The CDR3 covers 18 residues. Trimming removed 6 bases from V and 1 base from J; junction bases left unmatched: 14. The CDR3 loop is CASSPTDRGPFIQETQYF. CDR3 nucleotide sequence: TGTGCCAGCAGCCCTACCGACAGGGGGCCCTTCATCCAAGAGACCCAGTACTTC.

This clone was recorded once. The chain carries TRBV4-2 and TRBJ1-3, with D unclear. The CDR3 runs 15 residues. Germline V lookup: CDR1 LGHNA, CDR2 YNFKEQ. The V end was cut by 1 base, the J end by 1 base, with 8 bases between. CDR3 region: CASSQVVGSGNTIYF. CDR3 DNA: TGTGCCAGCAGCCAAGTTGTCGGATCTGGAAACACCATATATTTT.

This chain joins TRBV19 and TRBJ1-1; no reliable D call. The CDR3 contains 14 residues. V gave up 3 bases and J gave up 0 bases, with 8 bases separating them. CDR1 and CDR2 from the germline V gene are LNHDA and SQIVND (reference sequence). CDR3 DNA sequence: TGTGCCAGTAGTATCGGCATCATGAACACTGAAGCTTTCTTT. It codes for CASSIGIMNTEAFF.

This chain uses TRBV28 with TRBJ2-1; D uncertain. This CDR3 is 14 amino acids long. Between the trimmed V and J ends, which lost 6 bases and 5 bases, there was a span of 14 bases. Germline V gives CDR1 MDHEN, CDR2 SYDVKM. The CDR3 loop reads CASSHAPFNNEQFF. The CDR3 nucleotides read TGTGCCAGCAGCCATGCGCCCTTCAACAATGAGCAGTTCTTC.

This clone was picked up a small number of times. The CDR3 sequence: CASRGLGGTEAFF. In DNA form, the CDR3 reads TGTGCCAGCAGGGGTCTAGGAGGCACTGAAGCTTTCTTT. The chain links TRBV7-2 to TRBJ1-1; D unclear. The CDR3 sequence is 13 residues long. The germline V gene has CDR1 SGHTA and CDR2 FQGNSA. V lost 6 bases and J lost 4, with 12 bases in between.

This chain links TRBV7-2 with TRBJ1-5; 11 nucleotides match TRBD1. The CDR3 runs to 15 residues. Germline V gene sequence: CDR1 SGHTA, CDR2 FQGNSA. V lost 3 bases and J lost 5; bases outside the gene matches: 3. As DNA, the CDR3 is TGTGCCAGCAGCTTTTGGGACAGGGGGGATCAGCCCCAGCATTTT. Protein: CASSFWDRGDQPQHF.

This chain links TRBV11-2 with TRBJ2-7; the match to TRBD2 covers 10 bases. The CDR3 extends over 17 amino acids. Germline V lookup: CDR1 SGHAT, CDR2 FQNNGV. V trimming: 5 bases; J trimming: 5 bases; junction bases outside the gene matches: 15. Here the CDR3 reads CASSRLAGGPGSDEQYF. CDR3 coding DNA: TGTGCCAGCAGCCGATTAGCGGGAGGCCCTGGAAGTGACGAGCAGTACTTC.

The chain links TRBV30 to TRBJ1-1; D is undetermined. V was cut by 1 base and J by 4 bases, with 10 bases left in between. Looked up from germline, CDR1 is GTSNPN and CDR2 is SVGIG (reference sequence). CDR3 length: 13 residues. CDR3 amino acids: CAWSGDAGTEAFF. The CDR3 DNA sequence: TGTGCCTGGAGTGGGGATGCCGGCACTGAAGCTTTCTTT.

The CDR3 is CASSFLNTEAFF. The DNA of the CDR3 is TGTGCCAGTAGTTTTCTGAACACTGAAGCTTTCTTT. The chain combines TRBV19 with TRBJ1-1; D call uncertain. Germline assignment: CDR1 LNHDA and CDR2 SQIVND (reference sequence). There are 12 residues in the CDR3. Trimming shortened V by 5 bases and J by 0 bases, and 4 bases separated the two germline ends.

V gene TRBV7-9 combines with J gene TRBJ1-5; D gene uncertain. This CDR3 is built from 12 residues. Trimming took off 1 base at V and 6 bases at J, with 4 bases between the two ends. Germline CDR1 and CDR2: SEHNR and FQNEAQ (reference sequence). This CDR3 is CASSLDTQPQHF. Written as DNA, the CDR3 is TGTGCCAGCAGCTTAGATACTCAGCCCCAGCATTTT.

The genes are TRBV6-2 or TRBV6-3 and TRBJ2-7, with a possible D match to TRBD1 (5 bases). V shed 5 bases and J shed 2 bases, with 16 bases lying between them. This CDR3 comprises 15 residues. CDR1 MNHEY and CDR2 SVGEGT come from the germline V gene. The chain's CDR3 is CASSRPMAGTYEQYF. The CDR3 DNA is TGTGCCAGCAGTCGGCCGATGGCAGGGACCTACGAGCAGTACTTC.

The chain combines TRBV4-1 with TRBJ2-7, with TRBD2 matching 10 bases. Germline CDR1 and CDR2: MGHRA and YSYEKL. Trimming removed 0 bases from V and 4 bases from J; junction bases left unmatched: 6. This CDR3 region has 16 residues. The CDR3 region has the DNA TGCGCCAGCAGCCAAGATAGTTTAGCGGGAGGATACGAGCAGTACTTC. Residues: CASSQDSLAGGYEQYF.

Comment on this clone: Other nucleotide sequences from this sample produce the same CDR3. The V and J genes are TRBV28 and TRBJ1-1; D gene ambiguous. The germline gives CDR1 MDHEN, CDR2 SYDVKM. V dropped 3 bases and J dropped 3 bases, with 5 bases sitting between them. This CDR3 comprises 12 residues. CDR3 nucleotide sequence: TGTGCCAGCAGTTTTAGGGACACTGAAGCTTTCTTT. Amino acid sequence: CASSFRDTEAFF.

The chain links TRBV18 to TRBJ1-1; 7 nucleotides line up with TRBD1. V lost 6 bases and J lost 0; bases outside the gene matches: 4. The germline CDR1 and CDR2 sequences are KGHSH and LQKENI. The CDR3 loop spans 14 amino acids. CDR3 region: CASSPGGMNTEAFF. As DNA, the CDR3 is TGTGCCAGCTCTCCAGGGGGGATGAACACTGAAGCTTTCTTT. Based on the CDR3 plus reference TRBV18 and TRBJ1-1, the full variable domain is NAGVMQNPRHLVRRRGQEARLRCSPMKGHSHVYWYRQLPEEGLKFMVYLQKENIIDESGMPKERFSAEFPKEGPSILRIQQVVRGDSAAYFCASSPGGMNTEAFFGQGTRLTVV.

The rearrangement joins TRBV5-8 to TRBJ1-1; no clear D. The V end lost 1 base, the J end lost 1 base, and 5 bases lay between the germline ends. Germline V CDR1 and CDR2: SGHTS, YDEGEE. This CDR3 contains 13 residues. CDR3 nucleotide sequence: TGTGCCAGCAGCTTGAGTAAGAACACTGAAGCTTTCTTT. Translated, it gives CASSLSKNTEAFF.

V is TRBV7-3 and J is TRBJ1-1, with TRBD1 matching over 12 bases. Germline CDR1 SGHTA, CDR2 FQGTGA. J was trimmed by 3 bases and V by 5 bases; bases with no gene match: 7. CDR3 size: 16 residues. The CDR3 coding sequence is TGTGCCAGCAGCACAGGGACAGGGGGCTTGCACACTGAAGCTTTCTTT. This translates into CASSTGTGGLHTEAFF. Full variable domain (outside the CDR3, taken from reference TRBV7-3 and TRBJ1-1): GAGVSQTPSNKVTEKGKYVELRCDPISGHTALYWYRQSLGQGPEFLIYFQGTGAADDSGLPNDRFFAVRPEGSVSTLKIQRTERGDSAVYLCASSTGTGGLHTEAFFGQGTRLTVV.

The J gene is TRBJ2-5, the V gene TRBV7-2; the D gene could be TRBD1 or TRBD2 (5 bases each). Trimming left V 1 base short and J 5 bases short, with 11 bases between. This CDR3 has 14 amino acids. Germline CDR1 SGHTA, CDR2 FQGNSA. This chain's CDR3 is CASSLERDAETQYF. As DNA, the CDR3 is TGTGCCAGCAGCTTAGAGAGGGACGCGGAGACCCAGTACTTC. The full variable domain, its missing parts supplied by reference TRBV7-2 and TRBJ2-5, is GAGVSQSPSNKVTEKGKDVELRCDPISGHTALYWYRQSLGQGLEFLIYFQGNSAPDKSGLPSDRFSAERTGGSVSTLTIQRTQQEDSAVYLCASSLERDAETQYFGPGTRLLVL.

This clone has a handful of counts. The chain recombines TRBV19 with TRBJ1-1, with TRBD1 as a possible D gene (5 bases). V dropped 6 bases and J dropped 6 bases, with 20 bases sitting between them. The CDR3 extends over 15 amino acids. Per the germline V gene, CDR1 is LNHDA and CDR2 is SQIVND (reference sequence). The CDR3 region is CASSHPVGLGSEAFF. DNA for the CDR3: TGTGCCAGTAGCCATCCGGTGGGGCTGGGCTCTGAAGCTTTCTTT.

This rearrangement joins TRBV28 to TRBJ1-5; 9 nucleotides match TRBD1. The junction had 5 bases not matched to a gene; V was cut back by 6 bases and J by 5 bases. The CDR3 sequence is 14 residues long. The V gene's germline CDR1 is MDHEN and CDR2 SYDVKM. CDR3 in amino acids: CASRPTGGHQPQHF. CDR3 in DNA: TGTGCCAGCAGGCCCACAGGGGGCCATCAGCCCCAGCATTTT.

This rearrangement joins TRBV19 to TRBJ1-5; D might be TRBD1 (5 bases). Germline CDR1 reads LNHDA; CDR2 reads SQIVND (reference sequence). The CDR3 totals 14 residues. V was shortened by 5 bases and J by 5 bases, with 13 bases between the two germline ends. CDR3 nucleotide sequence: TGTGCCAGTAGTTTCTGGACACGTTATCAGCCCCAGCATTTT. Protein sequence: CASSFWTRYQPQHF. Supplemented by reference TRBV19 and TRBJ1-5, the full variable domain reads DGGITQSPKYLFRKEGQNVTLSCEQNLNHDAMYWYRQDPGQGLRLIYYSQIVNDFQKGDIAEGYSVSREKKESFPLTVTSAQKNPTAFYLCASSFWTRYQPQHFGDGTRLSIL.

The table lists this clone with a few counts. Different DNA sequences within this sample yield the same CDR3. J is TRBJ1-6 and V is TRBV7-9; the match to TRBD1 covers 8 bases. There are 14 residues in the CDR3. V gave up 3 bases and J gave up 9 bases; unmatched junction bases: 4. The V gene's germline CDR1 is SEHNR and CDR2 FQNEAQ (reference sequence). The CDR3 region is CASSFGQGGSPLHF. For the CDR3, the DNA is TGTGCCAGCAGCTTCGGACAGGGTGGTTCACCCCTCCACTTT.

This clone was observed a handful of times. This rearrangement joins TRBV7-2 to TRBJ2-2, with TRBD1 identical over 8 bases. The V segment lost 4 bases and the J segment 4 bases; nucleotides outside the gene matches: 8. Germline V gene lookup returns CDR1 SGHTA and CDR2 FQGNSA. The CDR3 is 16 residues long. CDR3 nucleotide sequence: TGTGCCAGCAGCTCGGCCGGGACAGGCGTCACCGGGGAGCTGTTTTTT. Protein product: CASSSAGTGVTGELFF. The full variable domain, in which reference TRBV7-2 and TRBJ2-2 provide the parts outside the CDR3, is GAGVSQSPSNKVTEKGKDVELRCDPISGHTALYWYRQSLGQGLEFLIYFQGNSAPDKSGLPSDRFSAERTGGSVSTLTIQRTQQEDSAVYLCASSSAGTGVTGELFFGEGSRLTVL.

This clone was detected only once. V and J are TRBV28 and TRBJ2-3; TRBD2 is a possible D gene (6 bases). CDR1 and CDR2 (germline): MDHEN, SYDVKM. V lost 2 bases and J 6 bases, leaving 15 bases between the germline ends. The CDR3 is made up of 15 amino acids. CDR3 sequence reads: CASSLLARRADTQYF. CDR3 nucleotides: TGTGCCAGCAGTTTACTAGCGCGCCGGGCGGATACGCAGTATTTT. Full variable domain (outside the CDR3, taken from reference TRBV28 and TRBJ2-3): DVKVTQSSRYLVKRTGEKVFLECVQDMDHENMFWYRQDPGLGLRLIYFSYDVKMKEKGDIPEGYSVSREKKERFSLILESASTNQTSMYLCASSLLARRADTQYFGPGTRLTVL.

J is TRBJ2-3 and V is TRBV7-9; the D is unclear. The CDR3 contains 17 residues. Trimming shortened V by 1 base and J by 4 bases, and 18 bases separated the two germline ends. The V gene's germline CDR1 is SEHNR and CDR2 FQNEAQ (reference sequence). The CDR3 nucleotides are TGTGCCAGCAGCTTAGGATTGGGCCGCCCCGGCGCAGATACGCAGTATTTT. Translated, it gives CASSLGLGRPGADTQYF.

The chain joins TRBV19 to TRBJ1-1; possible D gene TRBD1, 6 bases. The germline V gene has CDR1 LNHDA and CDR2 SQIVND (reference sequence). Trimming stripped 6 bases from V and 2 bases from J, with 10 bases between. This CDR3 region has 13 residues. CDR3 DNA: TGTGCCAGTAGGATACAGGGTAACACTGAAGCTTTCTTT. This translates into CASRIQGNTEAFF.

The chain has TRBV7-9 and TRBJ1-4, with a tentative D call TRBD1 (5 bases). Trimming left V 5 bases short and J 4 bases short, with 14 bases between. Germline CDR1 reads SEHNR; CDR2 reads FQNEAQ (reference sequence). The CDR3 covers 15 residues. In DNA form, the CDR3 reads TGTGCCAGCAGCCGAAGCGGGCAGGGTAATGAAAAACTGTTTTTT. This encodes CASSRSGQGNEKLFF. Based on the CDR3 plus reference TRBV7-9 and TRBJ1-4, the full variable domain is DTGVSQNPRHKITKRGQNVTFRCDPISEHNRLYWYRQTLGQGPEFLTYFQNEAQLEKSRLLSDRFSAERPKGSFSTLEIQRTEQGDSAMYLCASSRSGQGNEKLFFGSGTQLSVL.

The chain is built from TRBV4-1 and TRBJ2-3; TRBD2 matches at 8 bases. From germline, CDR1 is MGHRA and CDR2 YSYEKL. With V trimmed by 3 bases and J by 6 bases, 8 bases remained unmatched. This CDR3 has 15 amino acids. CDR3 nucleotides: TGCGCCAGCAGCCAGGGAGGGACTAGGGGGGATACGCAGTATTTT. It specifies CASSQGGTRGDTQYF.